The 16 T cell receptor beta chains in this list originate from one sample, sequenced in a study of T cells in women clearing cervical HPV infection. Repertoires were generated with immunoSEQ multiplex PCR, while TCRdb's copy carries only in-frame clones and drops some. The table gives around 35,000 clones; the top ten clones make up 1.4% of it. Material for sequencing was blood buffy coat. These receptors originate from a woman aged 18 to 69 with a cervical HPV16 infection that either progressed to CIN3+ or cleared (not recorded which).

In regard to this clone: The CDR3 end lies 3 residues beyond the end of the read and is filled in from the germline J gene. This chain connects TRBV2 to TRBJ2-3; D gene ambiguous. The CDR3 is 14 amino acids. The germline V gene has CDR1 SNHLY and CDR2 FYNNEI. V lost 1 base and J 0 bases, leaving 5 bases between the germline ends. The covered CDR3 bases are TGTGCCAGCAGTGAAGTGACTAGCACAGATACG. This translates into CASSEVTSTDT. The full CDR3 protein is CASSEVTSTDTQYF.

Concerning this clone: The read ends 3 residues shy of where the CDR3 ends; the end is completed using the germline J gene. The J gene is TRBJ2-2, the V gene TRBV30, with D perhaps TRBD2 (5 bases). CDR1 and CDR2 (germline): GTSNPN, SVGIG (reference sequence). This CDR3 contains 14 residues. The germline V and J ends were trimmed by 2 bases and 5 bases, with 12 bases remaining between them. CDR3: CAWSFETKTGELFF. The DNA read from the CDR3 is TGTGCCTGGAGTTTCGAGACTAAGACCGGGGAG.

Details on this clone: Read sequence stops 3 residues before the CDR3 end, and the germline J gene provides the missing end. This chain connects TRBV19 to TRBJ1-2, with D possibly matching TRBD1 (5 bases). Germline-derived CDR1 and CDR2 are LNHDA and SQIVND (reference sequence). There are 15 residues in the CDR3. The CDR3 is CASSMAAGVTDTYTF. Partial CDR3 DNA: TGTGCCAGTAGTATGGCAGCGGGGGTCACAGATACC.

Comment on this clone: The read ends 3 residues shy of where the CDR3 ends; the end is completed using the germline J gene. V is TRBV7-2 and J is TRBJ1-2; maybe TRBD1 (6 bases). The CDR3 has 15 residues. In germline, CDR1 is SGHTA, CDR2 FQGNSA. The covered CDR3 bases are TGTGCCAGCAGCCCCAGCGGGGGGGCCCACTACGAC. Protein product: CASSPSGGAHYD. The CDR3, in full, reads CASSPSGGAHYDYTF.

Comment on this clone: Read sequence stops 3 residues before the CDR3 end, and the germline J gene provides the missing end. The chain couples TRBV19 to TRBJ2-5, with D tentatively TRBD2 (6 bases). The germline V and J ends were trimmed by 1 base and 1 base, with 10 bases remaining between them. Germline lookup yields CDR1 LNHDA and CDR2 SQIVND (reference sequence). The CDR3 totals 15 residues. Partial CDR3 DNA: TGTGCCAGTAGTATAGCGCCGGGACTCCAAGAGACC. Translated: CASSIAPGLQET. The whole CDR3 protein is CASSIAPGLQETQYF.

A remark on this clone: The read ends 3 residues shy of where the CDR3 ends; the end is completed using the germline J gene. The J gene is TRBJ2-3, the V gene TRBV11-2; unclear D gene. This CDR3 contains 11 residues. Trimming took 5 bases from V and 3 from J, leaving 3 bases between them. The V gene's germline CDR1 is SGHAT and CDR2 FQNNGV. CDR3: CASSPTDTQYF. The DNA read from the CDR3 is TGTGCCAGCAGCCCGACAGATACG.

About this clone itself: The DNA ends 3 residues before the CDR3 does, and the rest of the CDR3 is filled in from the germline J gene. The rearrangement joins TRBV13 to TRBJ1-2, with 7 bases aligning to TRBD1. From germline, CDR1 is PRHDT and CDR2 FYEKMQ (reference sequence). There are 15 residues in the CDR3. V trimming: 5 bases; J trimming: 0 bases; junction bases outside the gene matches: 6. Partial CDR3 DNA: TGTGCCAGCAGCCGGGGGACAGAAGCTAACTATGGC. Residues: CASSRGTEANYG. The entire CDR3 is CASSRGTEANYGYTF. Looking up the rest from reference TRBV13 and TRBJ1-2 gives the full variable domain: AAGVIQSPRHLIKEKRETATLKCYPIPRHDTVYWYQQGPGQDPQFLISFYEKMQSDKGSIPDRFSAQQFSDYHSELNMSSLELGDSALYFCASSRGTEANYGYTFGSGTRLTVV.

As for this clone: The CDR3 end falls 3 residues outside the read, so it is completed with the germline J gene. The chain recombines TRBV2 with TRBJ2-3, with 11 bases that match TRBD2. CDR3 length: 15 amino acids. Germline V gives CDR1 SNHLY, CDR2 FYNNEI. V lost 6 bases and J lost 2; bases outside the gene matches: 4. The CDR3 loop is CASSASGGYTDTQYF. Incomplete CDR3 DNA: TGTGCCAGCAGCGCTAGCGGGGGGTACACAGATACG.

About this clone itself: Read sequence stops 3 residues before the CDR3 end, and the germline J gene provides the missing end. The rearrangement uses TRBV30 and TRBJ2-7; maybe TRBD2 (6 bases). CDR1 and CDR2 from the germline V gene are GTSNPN and SVGIG (reference sequence). Between the trimmed V and J ends, which lost 1 base and 5 bases, there was a span of 18 bases. The CDR3 has 15 residues. The CDR3 sequence is CAWSAQRLVAHEQYF. CDR3 bases read: TGTGCCTGGAGTGCGCAGAGACTAGTCGCCCACGAG.

Concerning this clone: The read comes to an end 3 residues before the CDR3 does, leaving the germline J gene to fill in the end. The V and J genes are TRBV19 and TRBJ2-3; 9 bases match TRBD1. Germline CDR1 reads LNHDA; CDR2 reads SQIVND (reference sequence). The CDR3 totals 14 residues. Here the CDR3 reads CASSLGQGVETQYF. Partial CDR3 DNA: TGTGCCAGTAGTCTGGGACAGGGCGTAGAGACG. Full variable domain (rest looked up from reference TRBV19 and TRBJ2-3): DGGITQSPKYLFRKEGQNVTLSCEQNLNHDAMYWYRQDPGQGLRLIYYSQIVNDFQKGDIAEGYSVSREKKESFPLTVTSAQKNPTAFYLCASSLGQGVETQYFGPGTRLTVL.

On this clone: The read ends 3 residues shy of where the CDR3 ends; the end is completed using the germline J gene. This chain connects TRBV30 to TRBJ2-7; TRBD2 matches at 10 bases. The V gene end was trimmed by 0 bases and the J gene end by 3 bases; junction bases not matched to a gene: 2. Germline lookup yields CDR1 GTSNPN and CDR2 SVGIG (reference sequence). CDR3 length: 14 residues. The CDR3 sequence is CAWSVLAGSYEQYF. CDR3 DNA (partial): TGTGCCTGGAGTGTACTAGCGGGGAGCTACGAG. Using reference TRBV30 and TRBJ2-7 for the parts outside the CDR3, the full variable domain is SQTIHQWPATLVQPVGSPLSLECTVEGTSNPNLYWYRQAAGRGLQLLFYSVGIGQISSEVPQNLSASRPQDRQFILSSKKLLLSDSGFYLCAWSVLAGSYEQYFGPGTRLTVT.

A word on this clone: From the germline J gene comes the end of the CDR3, since the read stops 3 residues before it. The rearrangement links TRBV20-1 to TRBJ2-7; TRBD1 agrees at 7 bases. The V gene's germline CDR1 is DFQATT and CDR2 SNEGSKA (reference sequence). The CDR3 has 15 residues. The V gene end was trimmed by 4 bases and the J gene end by 5 bases; junction bases not matched to a gene: 14. The CDR3: CSANPYDREGNEQYF. The DNA read from the CDR3 is TGCAGTGCTAACCCTTATGACAGGGAAGGAAACGAG.

The CDR3 loop reads CASSPPAGGGTDTQYF. CDR3 DNA, as far as it was read: TGTGCCAGCTCACCACCGGCGGGGGGAGGCACAGATACG. J is TRBJ2-3 and V is TRBV18, with 8 bases aligning to TRBD2. Read coverage stops 3 residues before the CDR3 terminus; the germline J gene supplies the remainder. The germline CDR1 and CDR2 sequences are KGHSH and LQKENI. Losses at the gene ends were 0 bases for V and 1 base for J; bases not matched to a gene: 3. The CDR3 runs to 16 residues.

With regard to this clone: The DNA ends 3 residues before the CDR3 does, and the rest of the CDR3 is filled in from the germline J gene. The chain has TRBV5-6 and TRBJ2-7; the D gene is possibly TRBD2 (6 bases). Trimming removed 2 bases from V and 2 bases from J, with 14 bases in between. This CDR3 contains 15 residues. The germline V gene encodes CDR1 SGHDT and CDR2 YYEEEE. The DNA read from the CDR3 is TGTGCCAGCAGCTTCTCGGGGGTCGGGGCCTACGAG. Translating it yields CASSFSGVGAYE. The entire CDR3 sequence reads CASSFSGVGAYEQYF.

On this clone itself: The read comes to an end 3 residues before the CDR3 does, leaving the germline J gene to fill in the end. This chain joins TRBV7-3 and TRBJ1-5; D unresolved. The germline CDR1 and CDR2 sequences are SGHTA and FQGTGA. The CDR3 contains 12 residues. Trimming left V 3 bases short and J 3 bases short, with 3 bases between. CDR3 DNA (partial): TGTGCCAGCAGCTTCCTCAATCAGCCC. It is translated as CASSFLNQP. The complete CDR3 protein is CASSFLNQPQHF.

With respect to this clone: The missing CDR3 end, 3 residues past where the read stops, is filled in from the germline J gene. This chain uses TRBV19 with TRBJ2-7; D ambiguous. V shed 5 bases and J shed 2 bases, with 13 bases lying between them. The germline V gene encodes CDR1 LNHDA and CDR2 SQIVND (reference sequence). The CDR3 spans 14 residues. The CDR3 bases that were read are TGTGCCAGTAGTCAAACTCGCACGGCCTACGAG. Protein product: CASSQTRTAYE. The whole CDR3 sequence is CASSQTRTAYEQYF.